This passage covers 17 T cell receptor beta chains from one sample sequenced in a study of blood T cells in healthy people across ages. Alongside a J-beta primer mix, a sample-barcoded 5' primer served in a second PCR lasting roughly 6 to 11 cycles. TCRdb used MiXCR to reprocess the 5' RACE reads, holding one entry per CDR3 protein. The profile shows roughly 1.9 million distinct CDR3 sequences, around 42% of them singletons. Source material: blood. The receptors come from a human donor in good health.

This clonotype was seen only a few times. The V and J genes are TRBV11-1 and TRBJ1-6; 10 positions match TRBD1. The CDR3 contains 14 residues. Germline V CDR1 and CDR2: SGHAT, FQDESV (reference sequence). V dropped 5 bases and J dropped 8; count of bases not matched to a gene: 3. CDR3 sequence reads: CASSQGTGDSPLHF. In DNA form, the CDR3 reads TGTGCCAGCAGCCAAGGGACAGGGGATTCACCCCTCCACTTT.

The V call is TRBV2, the J call TRBJ1-6, with a weak D call TRBD1 (5 bases). The CDR3 spans 17 residues. Trimming took off 0 bases at V and 4 bases at J, with 13 bases between the two ends. In germline, CDR1 is SNHLY, CDR2 FYNNEI. The CDR3 DNA reads as TGTGCCAGCAGTGAAGCGCTTGGGGCGGGTTATAATTCACCCCTCCACTTT. Residues: CASSEALGAGYNSPLHF.

The chain is built from TRBV10-3 and TRBJ2-1; 9 positions match TRBD1. CDR1 ENHRY and CDR2 SYGVKD come from the germline V gene. The CDR3 sequence is 15 residues long. V was clipped by 0 bases and J by 7 bases; unmatched bases: 4. Written as DNA, the CDR3 is TGTGCCATCAGTGAGTCCGGGACAGGGATGAATGAGCAGTTCTTC. Amino acid sequence: CAISESGTGMNEQFF.

This clonotype was detected only a few times. The chain joins TRBV5-1 to TRBJ1-1; D is possibly TRBD1 (6 bases). The CDR3 is 14 residues long. V lost 4 bases, J lost 5 bases, and 15 bases lay in between. Germline V gene sequence: CDR1 SGHRS, CDR2 YFSETQ. Here the CDR3 reads CASSPQDGTTEAFF. The CDR3 DNA reads as TGCGCCAGCAGCCCCCAGGACGGGACAACTGAAGCTTTCTTT.

The V gene is TRBV13, the J gene TRBJ2-5, with 7 bases aligning to TRBD1. The CDR3 loop spans 14 amino acids. With V trimmed by 5 bases and J by 11 bases, 14 bases remained unmatched. Germline lookup yields CDR1 PRHDT and CDR2 FYEKMQ (reference sequence). The CDR3 sequence: CASSPGTAGVVQYF. CDR3 in DNA: TGTGCCAGCAGCCCTGGGACAGCCGGTGTGGTGCAGTACTTC.

This clonotype was detected once. This chain connects TRBV2 to TRBJ2-2; 7 nucleotides line up with TRBD1. This CDR3 region has 12 residues. Germline CDR1 SNHLY, CDR2 FYNNEI. V was pared by 9 bases and J by 7 bases, with 5 bases of the junction left unmatched. The CDR3 DNA sequence: TGTGCCAGGAGGGGGCTTGGCGGGGAGCTGTTTTTT. Encoded protein: CARRGLGGELFF.

The J gene is TRBJ1-2, the V gene TRBV20-1; unclear D gene. The CDR3 loop spans 12 amino acids. V lost 5 bases and J 4 bases, leaving 11 bases between the germline ends. Per the germline V gene, CDR1 is DFQATT and CDR2 is SNEGSKA (reference sequence). CDR3 amino acids: CSAFSHIYGYTF. CDR3 coding DNA: TGCAGTGCTTTTTCTCATATCTATGGCTACACCTTC.

This clonotype appeared once. This could be a read error, since a much larger clone is one nucleotide away. V usage is TRBV7-9 and J usage is TRBJ2-5, with D perhaps matching TRBD1 or TRBD2 (5 bases each). The better agreement between TRBJ2-1 and the DNA end casts doubt on the J call. There are 15 residues in the CDR3. Germline assignment: CDR1 SEHNR and CDR2 FQNEAQ (reference sequence). DNA for the CDR3: TGTGCCAGCAGCATAGATCCGGGGCCTGAAGAGACCCAGTTCTTC. Protein product: CASSIDPGPEETQFF.

V is TRBV7-9 and J is TRBJ2-7; TRBD1 matches 7 bases. The germline CDR1 and CDR2 sequences are SEHNR and FQNEAQ (reference sequence). The J segment lost 2 bases and the V segment lost 10 bases, leaving 11 bases of the junction unmatched. This CDR3 is built from 14 residues. The CDR3 DNA sequence: TGTGCCACCCAACTTCTTGGGACAGCCTACGAGCAGTACTTC. It encodes CATQLLGTAYEQYF. Variable domain in full (rest from reference TRBV7-9 and TRBJ2-7): DTGVSQNPRHKITKRGQNVTFRCDPISEHNRLYWYRQTLGQGPEFLTYFQNEAQLEKSRLLSDRFSAERPKGSFSTLEIQRTEQGDSAMYLCATQLLGTAYEQYFGPGTRLTVT.

This clonotype was picked up many times. Mismatch with germline at one junction end may stem from a read error. The V call is TRBV28, the J call TRBJ2-7; D is ambiguous. Germline CDR1 and CDR2: MDHEN and SYDVKM. The CDR3 sequence is 11 residues long. The CDR3 nucleotides are TGTGCCAGCAGCTTATTGAGCGAGCAGTACTTC. Its protein is CASSLLSEQYF.

This chain joins TRBV29-1 and TRBJ1-1; D is ambiguous. Germline CDR1 is SQVTM and CDR2 is ANQGSEA. This CDR3 contains 14 residues. V lost 4 bases to trimming and J lost 0 bases, with 12 bases between them. The CDR3 reads CSVGGSLMNTEAFF. CDR3 sequence (DNA): TGCAGCGTTGGAGGATCACTAATGAACACTGAAGCTTTCTTT.

The J gene is TRBJ1-2, the V gene TRBV3-1; TRBD1 might be the D (6 bases). Between the trimmed V and J ends, which lost 4 bases and 4 bases, there was a span of 13 bases. This CDR3 is built from 14 residues. CDR1 and CDR2 from the germline V gene are LGHDT and YNNKEL (reference sequence). CDR3 coding DNA: TGTGCCAGCAGCCCCGGGACAAGCGTCTATGGCTACACCTTC. Its protein is CASSPGTSVYGYTF.

The chain joins TRBV27 to TRBJ2-1; 11 nucleotides agree with TRBD2. J gave up 0 bases and V 4 bases, and 17 bases lay outside the gene matches. The length of the CDR3 is 21 residues. In germline, CDR1 is MNHEY, CDR2 SMNVEV (reference sequence). CDR3 in DNA: TGTGCCAGCAGTTCACCTATCGCGCTAGCGGGGGGTGGAACCTCCTACAATGAGCAGTTCTTC. Its protein product is CASSSPIALAGGGTSYNEQFF.

This clonotype has a handful of counts. The V gene is TRBV15, the J gene TRBJ2-3; D unresolved. This CDR3 spans 14 amino acids. The germline V and J ends were trimmed by 3 bases and 4 bases, with 11 bases remaining between them. Germline V CDR1 and CDR2: LNHNV, YYDKDF (reference sequence). The CDR3 sequence is CATSRSGVPDTQYF. In nucleotides, the CDR3 is TGTGCCACCAGCAGGAGTGGGGTCCCAGATACGCAGTATTTT.

As for this clonotype: This probably arose from a read error, given a far larger clone one base away. The CDR3 end shows no conserved phenylalanine or tryptophan, and so a read error is likely. The chain links TRBV29-1 to TRBJ2-4; no firm D call. The J call may be incorrect, as the DNA end agrees better with TRBJ2-7. The length of the CDR3 is 11 residues. Germline CDR1 SQVTM, CDR2 ANQGSEA. The CDR3 loop is CSVGQTYEQYL. The CDR3 DNA sequence: TGCAGCGTTGGGCAGACCTACGAGCAGTACCTC.

V usage is TRBV12-3 or TRBV12-4 and J usage is TRBJ2-5; possible D gene TRBD1, 6 bases. Trimming left V 6 bases short and J 5 bases short, with 16 bases between. The CDR3 consists of 14 residues. CDR3 DNA sequence: TGTGCCAGCAGCCTTGGACAGAAATGGGAGACCCAGTACTTC. This translates into CASSLGQKWETQYF.

This clonotype was counted a few times. V usage is TRBV10-3 and J usage is TRBJ2-1; 11 positions agree with TRBD1. The CDR3 is 14 amino acids. J lost 9 bases, V lost 9 bases, and 10 bases had no gene match. Germline V lookup: CDR1 ENHRY, CDR2 SYGVKD. In DNA, the CDR3 is TGTGCCATTTCCGGCGGACAGGGGGCGGGTGAGCAGTTCTTC. Its protein is CAISGGQGAGEQFF.